The clone carrying this TCR beta chain showed up many times. The use of a sample-barcoded 5' primer and a J-beta primer mix characterized a second PCR of roughly 6 to 11 cycles. TCRdb called the 5' RACE reads again in MiXCR, with one record for every CDR3 protein. Among some 1.7 million distinct CDR3 sequences listed, roughly 27% were seen once. This specimen belongs to a study of blood T cells in healthy people across ages. Per individual sample, total RNA of at least 5 micrograms was extracted. The sample comprised blood. The source is a woman under 40 in good health.

This CDR3 reads CASSLIPGQGYEQYF. The CDR3 DNA sequence: TGCGCCAGCAGCTTAATTCCGGGACAGGGATACGAGCAGTACTTC. This chain joins TRBV5-1 and TRBJ2-7; TRBD1 matches 9 bases. The germline CDR1 and CDR2 sequences are SGHRS and YFSETQ. This CDR3 comprises 15 residues. Trimming cost V 2 bases and J 4 bases; bases outside gene matches: 7.